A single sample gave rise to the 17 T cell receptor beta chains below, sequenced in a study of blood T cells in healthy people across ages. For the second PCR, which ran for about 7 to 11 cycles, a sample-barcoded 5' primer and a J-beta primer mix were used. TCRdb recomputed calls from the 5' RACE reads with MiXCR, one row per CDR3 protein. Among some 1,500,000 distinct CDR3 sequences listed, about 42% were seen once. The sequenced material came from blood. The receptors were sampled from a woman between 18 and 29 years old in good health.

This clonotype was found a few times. The CDR3 nucleotides are TGTGCCACCAGCAGAGGTTACAATGAGCAGTACTTC. Its translation: CATSRGYNEQYF. V usage is TRBV15 and J usage is TRBJ2-5; D not certain. With 1 base removed from V and 11 bases from J, the gap between germline ends came to 11 bases. The germline gives CDR1 LNHNV, CDR2 YYDKDF (reference sequence). The CDR3 sequence is 12 residues long. The full variable domain, completed using reference TRBV15 and TRBJ2-5, is DAMVIQNPRYQVTQFGKPVTLSCSQTLNHNVMYWYQQKSSQAPKLLFHYYDKDFNNEADTPDNFQSRRPNTSFCFLDIRSPGLGDTAMYLCATSRGYNEQYFGPGTRLLVL.

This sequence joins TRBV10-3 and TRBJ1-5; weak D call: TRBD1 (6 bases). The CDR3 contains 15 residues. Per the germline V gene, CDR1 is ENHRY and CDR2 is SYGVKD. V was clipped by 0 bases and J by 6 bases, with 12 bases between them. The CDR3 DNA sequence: TGTGCCATCAGTGAGTCGACCCCAGGGGTTCAGCCCCAGCATTTT. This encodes CAISESTPGVQPQHF.

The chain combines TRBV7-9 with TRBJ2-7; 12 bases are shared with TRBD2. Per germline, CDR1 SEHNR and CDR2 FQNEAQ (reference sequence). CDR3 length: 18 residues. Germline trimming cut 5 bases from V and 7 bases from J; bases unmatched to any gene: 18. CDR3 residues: CASSTASGRGNSYNEQYF. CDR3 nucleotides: TGTGCCAGCAGCACCGCTAGCGGGAGGGGAAACTCCTACAATGAGCAGTACTTC.

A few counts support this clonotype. The CDR3 here is CSVWTGLRPEAFF. In DNA form, the CDR3 reads TGCAGCGTCTGGACAGGGCTTAGGCCTGAAGCTTTCTTT. The V and J genes are TRBV29-1 and TRBJ1-1; TRBD1 matches at 8 bases. Germline V gives CDR1 SQVTM, CDR2 ANQGSEA. Losses at the gene ends were 6 bases for V and 6 bases for J; bases not matched to a gene: 9. The length of the CDR3 is 13 residues.

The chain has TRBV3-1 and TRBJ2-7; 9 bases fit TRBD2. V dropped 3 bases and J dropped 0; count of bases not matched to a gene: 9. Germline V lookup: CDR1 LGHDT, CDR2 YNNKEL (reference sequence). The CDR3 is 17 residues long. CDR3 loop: CASSQLSGGDRSYEQYF. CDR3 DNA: TGTGCCAGCAGCCAGCTTAGCGGGGGTGACCGCTCCTACGAGCAGTACTTC.

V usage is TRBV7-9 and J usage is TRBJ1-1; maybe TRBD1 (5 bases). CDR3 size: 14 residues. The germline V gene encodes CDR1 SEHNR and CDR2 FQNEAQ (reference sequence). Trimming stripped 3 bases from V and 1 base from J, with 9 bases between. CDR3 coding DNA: TGTGCCAGCAGCTTCGCGCAGGGGAACACTGAAGCTTTCTTT. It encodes CASSFAQGNTEAFF.

This CDR3 reads CASPRAPGGEYNEQFF. Written as DNA, the CDR3 is TGTGCCAGCCCGAGAGCCCCGGGGGGGGAGTACAATGAGCAGTTCTTC. The chain combines TRBV7-9 with TRBJ2-1; 8 bases map to TRBD2. Germline V gene lookup returns CDR1 SEHNR and CDR2 FQNEAQ (reference sequence). The V segment lost 8 bases and the J segment 4 bases; nucleotides outside the gene matches: 13. This CDR3 is 16 amino acids long.

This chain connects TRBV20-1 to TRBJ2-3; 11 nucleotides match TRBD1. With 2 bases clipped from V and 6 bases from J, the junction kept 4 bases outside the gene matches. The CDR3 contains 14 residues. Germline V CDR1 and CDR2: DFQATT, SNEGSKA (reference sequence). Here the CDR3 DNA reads TGCAGTGCTAGATTCCGGGACAGGGGGGATACGCAGTATTTT. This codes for CSARFRDRGDTQYF.

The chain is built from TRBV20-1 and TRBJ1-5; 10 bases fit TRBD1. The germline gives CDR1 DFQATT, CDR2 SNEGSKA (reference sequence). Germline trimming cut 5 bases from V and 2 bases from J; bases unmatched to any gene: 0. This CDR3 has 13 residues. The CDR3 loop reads CSAGTGGNQPQHF. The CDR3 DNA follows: TGCAGTGCTGGGACAGGGGGCAATCAGCCCCAGCATTTT.

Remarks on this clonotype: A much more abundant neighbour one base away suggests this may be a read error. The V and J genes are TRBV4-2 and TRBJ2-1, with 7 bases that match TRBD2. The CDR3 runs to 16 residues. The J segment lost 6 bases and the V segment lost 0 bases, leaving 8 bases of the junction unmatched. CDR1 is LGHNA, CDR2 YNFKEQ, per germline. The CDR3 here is CASSQDTSETVNEQFF. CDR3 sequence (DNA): TGTGCCAGCAGCCAAGACACTAGCGAGACCGTCAATGAGCAGTTCTTC.

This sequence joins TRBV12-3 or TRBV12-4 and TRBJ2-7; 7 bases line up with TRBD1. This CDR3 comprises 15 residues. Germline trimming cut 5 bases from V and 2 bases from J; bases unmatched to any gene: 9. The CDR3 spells CASSPRQGWAYEQYF. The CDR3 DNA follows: TGTGCCAGCAGTCCCAGACAGGGCTGGGCCTACGAGCAGTACTTC.

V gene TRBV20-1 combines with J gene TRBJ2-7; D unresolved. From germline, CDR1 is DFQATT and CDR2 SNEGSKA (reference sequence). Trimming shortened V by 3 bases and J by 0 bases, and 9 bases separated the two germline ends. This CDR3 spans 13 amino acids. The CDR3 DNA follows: TGCAGTGCTAGTAGACGGAGCTCCTACGAGCAGTACTTC. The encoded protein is CSASRRSSYEQYF.

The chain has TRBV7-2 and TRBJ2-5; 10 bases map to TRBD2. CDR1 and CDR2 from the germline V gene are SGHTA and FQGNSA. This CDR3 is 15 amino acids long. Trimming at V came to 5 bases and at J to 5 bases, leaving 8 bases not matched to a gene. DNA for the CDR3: TGTGCCAGCAGCCGGGAGCGGGGGGGCGGTGAGACCCAGTACTTC. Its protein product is CASSRERGGGETQYF.

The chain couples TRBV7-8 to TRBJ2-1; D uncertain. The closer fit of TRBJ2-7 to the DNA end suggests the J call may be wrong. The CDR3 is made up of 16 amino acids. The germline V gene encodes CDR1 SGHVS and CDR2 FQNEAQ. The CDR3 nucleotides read TGTGCCAGCAGTCCACCTTCGGGTATCTCCTACAATGAGCAGTACTTC. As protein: CASSPPSGISYNEQYF.

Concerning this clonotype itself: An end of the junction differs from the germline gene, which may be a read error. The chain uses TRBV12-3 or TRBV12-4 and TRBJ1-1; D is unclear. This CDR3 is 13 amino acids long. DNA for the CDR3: TGTACCAGCAGCCCTGGACGTGTCACTGAAGCTTTCTTT. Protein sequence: CTSSPGRVTEAFF.

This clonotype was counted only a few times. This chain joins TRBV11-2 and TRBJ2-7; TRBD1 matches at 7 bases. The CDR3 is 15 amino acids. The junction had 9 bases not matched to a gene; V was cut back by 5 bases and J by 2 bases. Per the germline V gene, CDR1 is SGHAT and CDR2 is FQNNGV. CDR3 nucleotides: TGTGCCAGCAGCGCTAACAGGGGAAAAGCCTACGAGCAGTACTTC. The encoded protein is CASSANRGKAYEQYF.

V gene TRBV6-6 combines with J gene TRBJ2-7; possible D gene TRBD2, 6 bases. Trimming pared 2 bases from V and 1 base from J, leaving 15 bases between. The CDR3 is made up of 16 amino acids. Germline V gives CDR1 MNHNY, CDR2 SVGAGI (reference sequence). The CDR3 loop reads CASSYRQRALSYEQYF. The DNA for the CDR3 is TGTGCCAGCAGTTACCGCCAGCGGGCACTATCCTACGAGCAGTACTTC.